This T cell receptor beta chain was captured in a study of blood T cell repertoires in COVID-19. On the study more broadly: Researchers got acute and convalescent COVID-19 samples from the United States, Italy and Spain. Sample material is recorded as cDNA or gDNA derived from T cells, B-cell-depleted T cells, or PBMCs.

The V end lost 6 bases, the J end lost 6 bases, and 12 bases lay between the germline ends. Germline V gene sequence: CDR1 MNHEY, CDR2 SVGAGI. This CDR3 region has 13 residues. Original processing notes: Reference gene primer amplification gave nucleated cell count estimates. The method was immunoSEQ multiplex PCR; TCRdb's version includes in-frame clones alone and lacks a portion of them. V, J and clone size derive from that table, while D and trimming were established from the DNA sequence. This sample has about 69,000 clones, with just under 80% found just once. The sequenced sample was peripheral blood. This clonotype was obtained from a human donor in a cohort sampled during active COVID-19. The chain carries TRBV6-5 and TRBJ1-5; TRBD1 is a possible D gene (6 bases). The CDR3 nucleotides read TGTGCCAGCAGGGAGGACAGTAGTCAGCCCCAGCATTTT. Its translation: CASREDSSQPQHF.